This TCR beta chain emerged from a study of tumor and adjacent non-tumor tissue in lung cancer. TCRbeta libraries were built with three rounds of nested PCR, modified from ARM-PCR. TCRdb reprocessed the multiplex PCR reads with MiXCR, giving one entry per CDR3 protein. Among tens of thousands of distinct CDR3 sequences, roughly two thirds were seen once, and the ten largest hold 19%. This clonotype was counted ten times or more. Antigen: not known. The template was RNA from unsorted bulk tissue. More than 3 cm separated this lung sample from the edge of the tumor. Chemotherapy-naive patients with new lung cancer underwent thoracic surgery in China, August–November 2014. Germline loops: CDR1 SGHDN, CDR2 FVKESK. V was shortened by 3 bases and J by 0 bases, with 8 bases between the two germline ends. CDR3 size: 14 residues. Points from the study as a whole: Tumor tissue had significantly higher TCR diversity than normal lung. In normal lung, the top 100 clones were significantly more dominant than in tumor.

This chain connects TRBV14 to TRBJ1-1; no clear D gene. The sequenced material came from distant non-tumor lung tissue. This clonotype was sampled from a woman in her thirties or forties with non-small cell lung cancer. DNA for the CDR3: TGTGCCAGCAGCCAGGCCGGCATGAACACTGAAGCTTTCTTT. Its translation: CASSQAGMNTEAFF. Based on the CDR3 plus reference TRBV14 and TRBJ1-1, the full variable domain is EAGVTQFPSHSVIEKGQTVTLRCDPISGHDNLYWYRRVMGKEIKFLLHFVKESKQDESGMPNNRFLAERTGGTYSTLKVQPAELEDSGVYFCASSQAGMNTEAFFGQGTRLTVV.